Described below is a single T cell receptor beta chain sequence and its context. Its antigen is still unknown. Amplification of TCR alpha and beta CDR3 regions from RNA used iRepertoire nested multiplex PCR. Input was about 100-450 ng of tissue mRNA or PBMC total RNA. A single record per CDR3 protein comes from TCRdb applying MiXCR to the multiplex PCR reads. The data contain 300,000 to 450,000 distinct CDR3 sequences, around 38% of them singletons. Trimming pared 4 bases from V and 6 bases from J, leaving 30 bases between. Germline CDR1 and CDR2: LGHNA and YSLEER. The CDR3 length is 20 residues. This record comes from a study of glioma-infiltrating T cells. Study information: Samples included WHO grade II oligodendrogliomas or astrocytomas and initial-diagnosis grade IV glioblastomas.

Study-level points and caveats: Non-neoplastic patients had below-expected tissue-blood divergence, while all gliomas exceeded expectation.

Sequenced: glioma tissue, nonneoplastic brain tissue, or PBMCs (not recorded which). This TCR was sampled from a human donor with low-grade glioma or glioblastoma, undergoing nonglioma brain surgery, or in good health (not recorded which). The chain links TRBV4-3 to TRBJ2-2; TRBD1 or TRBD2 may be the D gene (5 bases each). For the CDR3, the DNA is TGCGCCAGCAGCCTCGCTGGGGGTGCGGGTGGTCGCAGGATGCCCGGGGAGCTGTTTTTT. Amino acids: CASSLAGGAGGRRMPGELFF.